The clone carrying this TCR beta chain occurred many times. Antigen unknown. Trimming took 5 bases from V and 9 from J; bases not matched to a gene: 10. The CDR3 runs 14 residues. The germline V gene encodes CDR1 SGHAT and CDR2 FQNNGV. TCRdb redid the calling of the 5' RACE reads with MiXCR, one entry per CDR3 protein. Here the sample spans roughly 690,000 distinct CDR3 sequences, around 5.7% being singletons. All of the donors were Caucasians in good health. The data derive from a study of identical twins. General study results and limits: The more abundant beta clonotypes in cord blood had fewer insertions, and memory repertoires did not show this. For out-of-frame alpha sequences shared by twins, low generation probability was in excess.

This sequence was found in a man aged 18 to 35 in good health. The specimen sequenced was naive T cells sorted from blood. V usage is TRBV11-2 and J usage is TRBJ2-1, with 7 positions matching TRBD2. CDR3 residues: CASSPPPGGSEQFF. The CDR3 nucleotides are TGTGCCAGCAGCCCCCCCCCCGGGGGGAGTGAGCAGTTCTTC.